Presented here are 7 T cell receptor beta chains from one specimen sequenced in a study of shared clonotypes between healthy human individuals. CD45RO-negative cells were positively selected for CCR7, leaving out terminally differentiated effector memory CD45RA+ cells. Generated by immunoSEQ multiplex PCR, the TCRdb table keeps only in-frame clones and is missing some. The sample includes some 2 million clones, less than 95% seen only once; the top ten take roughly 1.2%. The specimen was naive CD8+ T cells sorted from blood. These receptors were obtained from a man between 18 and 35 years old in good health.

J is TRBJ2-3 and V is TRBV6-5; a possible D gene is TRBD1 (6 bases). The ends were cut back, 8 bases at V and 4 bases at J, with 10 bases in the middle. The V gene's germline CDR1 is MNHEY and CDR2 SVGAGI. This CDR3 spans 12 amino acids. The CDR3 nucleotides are TGTGCCAGCGGCCCAGGGGCAGATACGCAGTATTTT. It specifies CASGPGADTQYF.

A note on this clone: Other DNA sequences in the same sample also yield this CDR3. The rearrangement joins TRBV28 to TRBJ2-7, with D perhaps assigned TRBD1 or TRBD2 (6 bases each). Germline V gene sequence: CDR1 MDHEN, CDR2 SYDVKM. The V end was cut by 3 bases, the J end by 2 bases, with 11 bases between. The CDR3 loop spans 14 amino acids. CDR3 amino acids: CASSFAGGTYEQYF. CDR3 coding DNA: TGTGCCAGCAGTTTTGCCGGGGGCACCTACGAGCAGTACTTC.

The CDR3 reads CASSQEGLGNTYGYTF. The CDR3 region has the DNA TGCGCCAGCAGCCAAGAAGGGTTAGGGAATACCTATGGCTACACCTTC. This chain connects TRBV4-1 to TRBJ1-2; D is unresolved. Between the trimmed V and J ends, which lost 0 bases and 4 bases, there was a span of 15 bases. The germline V gene has CDR1 MGHRA and CDR2 YSYEKL. The CDR3 covers 16 residues.

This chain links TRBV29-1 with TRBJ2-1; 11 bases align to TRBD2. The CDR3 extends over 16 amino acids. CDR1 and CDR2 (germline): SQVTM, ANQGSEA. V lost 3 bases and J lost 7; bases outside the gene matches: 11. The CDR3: CSVDDSGRAGSNEQFF. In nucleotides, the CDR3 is TGCAGCGTTGATGATAGCGGGAGGGCCGGGAGTAATGAGCAGTTCTTC.

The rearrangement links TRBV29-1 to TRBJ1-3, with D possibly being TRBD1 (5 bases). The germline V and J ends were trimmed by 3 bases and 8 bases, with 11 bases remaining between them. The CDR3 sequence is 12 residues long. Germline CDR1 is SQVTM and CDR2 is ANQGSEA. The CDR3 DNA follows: TGCAGCGTTGACCAGGGACTGGACACCATATATTTT. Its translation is CSVDQGLDTIYF.

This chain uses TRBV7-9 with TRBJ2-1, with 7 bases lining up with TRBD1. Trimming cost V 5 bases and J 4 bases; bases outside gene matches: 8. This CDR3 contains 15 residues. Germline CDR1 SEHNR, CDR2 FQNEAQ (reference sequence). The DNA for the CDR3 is TGTGCCAGCAGCGATTCGGGACAGTTATACAATGAGCAGTTCTTC. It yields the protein CASSDSGQLYNEQFF.

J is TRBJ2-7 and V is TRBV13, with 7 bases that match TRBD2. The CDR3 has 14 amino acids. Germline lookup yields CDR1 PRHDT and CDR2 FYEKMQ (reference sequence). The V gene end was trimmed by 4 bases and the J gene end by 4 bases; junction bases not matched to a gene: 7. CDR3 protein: CASSSSGTQYEQYF. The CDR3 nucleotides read TGTGCCAGCAGCTCAAGCGGGACTCAATACGAGCAGTACTTC.